The 27 T cell receptor beta chains below were found in one sample sequenced in a study of cytomegalovirus exposure and HLA in healthy donors. The PCR employed 60 Vbeta primers together with 13 Jbeta primers. This table comes from immunoSEQ multiplex PCR, and its TCRdb copy is limited to in-frame clones, with some not included. The sample includes roughly 200,000 clones, about 80% seen only once; the top ten take approximately 0.5%. Sequencing input: PBMCs. Receptors were obtained from a woman between 35 and 50 years old in good health and CMV-seronegative.

V is TRBV30 and J is TRBJ1-1, with D hard to call. The CDR3 has 12 amino acids. V was clipped by 5 bases and J by 8 bases, with 15 bases between them. Germline lookup yields CDR1 GTSNPN and CDR2 SVGIG (reference sequence). CDR3 sequence reads: CAWHKDYGEAFF. CDR3 coding DNA: TGTGCCTGGCACAAGGACTACGGAGAAGCTTTCTTT. Using reference TRBV30 and TRBJ1-1 for the parts outside the CDR3, the full variable domain is SQTIHQWPATLVQPVGSPLSLECTVEGTSNPNLYWYRQAAGRGLQLLFYSVGIGQISSEVPQNLSASRPQDRQFILSSKKLLLSDSGFYLCAWHKDYGEAFFGQGTRLTVV.

In its sample, this clone was seen a few times. This rearrangement joins TRBV7-9 to TRBJ1-1, with 7 bases identical to TRBD1. CDR3 size: 15 residues. Germline CDR1 SEHNR, CDR2 FQNEAQ (reference sequence). The junction had 9 bases not matched to a gene; V was cut back by 5 bases and J by 3 bases. The CDR3 loop reads CASSPRQGFDTEAFF. The CDR3 nucleotides are TGTGCCAGCAGCCCAAGACAGGGATTTGACACTGAAGCTTTCTTT.

The rearrangement links TRBV7-8 to TRBJ2-3, with a tentative D call TRBD1 (5 bases). This CDR3 contains 15 residues. Trimming shortened V by 5 bases and J by 2 bases, and 14 bases separated the two germline ends. CDR1 and CDR2 from the germline V gene are SGHVS and FQNEAQ. The CDR3 nucleotides are TGTGCCAGCAGCAAGCGACAGAGGACCACAGATACGCAGTATTTT. Its translation is CASSKRQRTTDTQYF.

This chain links TRBV7-3 with TRBJ2-2, with 11 positions matching TRBD2. From germline, CDR1 is SGHTA and CDR2 FQGTGA. The CDR3 length is 15 residues. V was pared by 6 bases and J by 1 base, with 1 base of the junction left unmatched. The CDR3 bases are TGTGCCAGCAGGCTAGCGGGGGGGAACACCGGGGAGCTGTTTTTT. It codes for CASRLAGGNTGELFF.

This chain connects TRBV25-1 to TRBJ1-1; 8 bases fit TRBD1. Trimming removed 0 bases from V and 10 bases from J; junction bases left unmatched: 10. The CDR3 runs to 15 residues. In germline, CDR1 is MGHDK, CDR2 SYGVNS. The chain's CDR3 is CASSEYLGQGRGAFF. The CDR3 DNA reads as TGTGCCAGCAGTGAATATCTCGGACAGGGAAGAGGAGCTTTCTTT.

The chain recombines TRBV29-1 with TRBJ1-1, with 8 bases that match TRBD1. Germline values: CDR1 SQVTM, CDR2 ANQGSEA. The CDR3 length is 14 residues. Trimming cost V 7 bases and J 3 bases; bases outside gene matches: 10. The CDR3 loop is CSAATQGAHTEAFF. The CDR3 bases are TGCAGCGCTGCAACGCAGGGGGCACACACTGAAGCTTTCTTT.

CDR3 sequence (DNA): TGTGCCAGCAGTGACATACAGGGTAACAATCAGCCCCAGCATTTT. It yields the protein CASSDIQGNNQPQHF. The chain recombines TRBV6-4 with TRBJ1-5, with D tentatively TRBD1 (6 bases). The CDR3 runs 15 residues. Germline CDR1 reads MRHNA; CDR2 reads SNTAGT. V was cut by 2 bases and J by 3 bases, with 11 bases left in between.

The chain joins TRBV5-5 to TRBJ1-1; 7 bases line up with TRBD1. Germline CDR1 and CDR2: SGHKS and YYEKEE (reference sequence). This CDR3 comprises 13 residues. J lost 6 bases, V lost 3 bases, and 5 bases had no gene match. This chain's CDR3 is CASSSTGAPEAFF. The CDR3 DNA reads as TGTGCCAGCAGCTCAACAGGGGCCCCTGAAGCTTTCTTT.

The chain employs TRBV19 and TRBJ2-1; 8 nucleotides line up with TRBD1. Trimming cost V 5 bases and J 1 base; bases outside gene matches: 7. CDR3 size: 16 residues. Germline-derived CDR1 and CDR2 are LNHDA and SQIVND (reference sequence). The CDR3 loop is CASSDQGAGSYNEQFF. The CDR3, as DNA: TGTGCCAGTAGTGACCAGGGGGCTGGTTCCTACAATGAGCAGTTCTTC.

V and J are TRBV19 and TRBJ2-3, with a weak D call TRBD2 (6 bases). Trimming stripped 5 bases from V and 4 bases from J, with 16 bases between. The CDR3 loop spans 15 amino acids. Germline CDR1 LNHDA, CDR2 SQIVND (reference sequence). The chain's CDR3 is CASSPGGGGPDTQYF. The CDR3 nucleotides are TGTGCCAGTAGTCCCGGCGGCGGAGGGCCAGATACGCAGTATTTT.

The chain is built from TRBV11-2 and TRBJ2-5, with D possibly being TRBD2 (6 bases). This CDR3 has 15 amino acids. V lost 0 bases and J 5 bases, leaving 13 bases between the germline ends. The germline gives CDR1 SGHAT, CDR2 FQNNGV. This CDR3 reads CASSLDVLSGETQYF. The CDR3 DNA sequence: TGTGCCAGCAGCTTAGATGTTCTTAGCGGTGAGACCCAGTACTTC.

This chain uses TRBV7-2 with TRBJ2-3; 15 bases fit TRBD2. The CDR3 is made up of 18 amino acids. The V gene end was trimmed by 7 bases and the J gene end by 7 bases; junction bases not matched to a gene: 15. CDR1 is SGHTA and CDR2 is FQGNSA in the germline V gene. The CDR3, as DNA: TGTGCCAGCAAGAGCGGACCCGGACTAGCGGGGGGGCAATATACGCAGTATTTT. It translates to CASKSGPGLAGGQYTQYF.

This clone has a handful of counts. The chain is built from TRBV4-1 and TRBJ2-4, with D hard to call. The germline gives CDR1 MGHRA, CDR2 YSYEKL. Trimming took 2 bases from V and 5 from J, leaving 7 bases between them. The CDR3 is 13 amino acids. As DNA, the CDR3 is TGCGCCAGCAGCCAACCTCCAGAAAACATTCAGTACTTC. This sequence encodes CASSQPPENIQYF.

Only a few counts were recorded for this clone. This chain uses TRBV2 with TRBJ1-1, with D possibly matching TRBD1 (6 bases). V was shortened by 3 bases and J by 4 bases, with 12 bases between the two germline ends. Germline CDR1 reads SNHLY; CDR2 reads FYNNEI. This CDR3 spans 14 amino acids. CDR3 sequence (DNA): TGTGCCAGCAGTGATAGGGGGGGAGGCACTGAAGCTTTCTTT. This gives the protein CASSDRGGGTEAFF.

The rearrangement joins TRBV21-1 to TRBJ2-5; whether TRBD1, the table's D call, matches the DNA was not checked. TRBV21-1 is assigned pseudogene status. The CDR3 consists of 16 residues. The CDR3 sequence: CASSKGKGQGRETQYF. The CDR3 DNA follows: TGTGCCAGCAGCAAAGGAAAAGGACAGGGTCGGGAGACCCAGTACTTC.

The chain links TRBV29-1 to TRBJ2-1; 13 nucleotides match TRBD2. Trimming removed 5 bases from V and 5 bases from J; junction bases left unmatched: 6. Germline V lookup: CDR1 SQVTM, CDR2 ANQGSEA. The CDR3 runs to 15 residues. The CDR3 sequence is CSVPRTSGGHNEQFF. The CDR3 DNA is TGCAGCGTTCCCCGGACTAGCGGGGGACACAATGAGCAGTTCTTC.

This clone was detected once. The chain has TRBV7-8 and TRBJ1-5; no definite D call. Germline V gives CDR1 SGHVS, CDR2 FQNEAQ. Trimming left V 1 base short and J 6 bases short, with 7 bases between. This CDR3 is built from 13 residues. CDR3: CASSLGPPQPQHF. The CDR3 DNA follows: TGTGCCAGCAGCTTAGGTCCTCCTCAGCCCCAGCATTTT. Looking up the rest from reference TRBV7-8 and TRBJ1-5 gives the full variable domain: GAGVSQSPRYKVAKRGQDVALRCDPISGHVSLFWYQQALGQGPEFLTYFQNEAQLDKSGLPSDRFFAERPEGSVSTLKIQRTQQEDSAVYLCASSLGPPQPQHFGDGTRLSIL.

This rearrangement joins TRBV7-9 to TRBJ2-7; 7 nucleotides line up with TRBD1. CDR1 is SEHNR, CDR2 FQNEAQ, per germline (reference sequence). The length of the CDR3 is 13 residues. V lost 4 bases, J lost 6 bases, and 6 bases stayed unmatched. The CDR3 DNA follows: TGTGCCAGCAGCTCAGGACAGGTAGTCGAGCAGTACTTC. This sequence encodes CASSSGQVVEQYF.

This clone was recorded once. This rearrangement joins TRBV27 to TRBJ2-5; 8 bases align to TRBD1. Per germline, CDR1 MNHEY and CDR2 SMNVEV (reference sequence). V dropped 8 bases and J dropped 5; count of bases not matched to a gene: 13. The CDR3 length is 15 residues. DNA for the CDR3: TGTGCCAGCTGCTCCCGTGGGCAGGGGGCGGAGACCCAGTACTTC. This gives the protein CASCSRGQGAETQYF.

The chain couples TRBV6-4 to TRBJ2-3, with unresolved D. Trimming shortened V by 6 bases and J by 4 bases, and 14 bases separated the two germline ends. The germline V gene encodes CDR1 MRHNA and CDR2 SNTAGT. This CDR3 spans 14 amino acids. CDR3 nucleotides: TGTGCCAGCAGAGCGTTCGGAGTTTCAGATACGCAGTATTTT. Encoded protein: CASRAFGVSDTQYF.

This chain connects TRBV6-1 to TRBJ2-5, with D unclear. The V gene's germline CDR1 is MNHNS and CDR2 SASEGT. CDR3 length: 13 residues. V lost 2 bases and J 5 bases, leaving 9 bases between the germline ends. CDR3 protein: CASSEISTETQYF. In nucleotides, the CDR3 is TGTGCCAGCAGTGAAATTAGCACGGAGACCCAGTACTTC.

This chain uses TRBV16 with TRBJ1-5; possibly TRBD1 for D (6 bases). Trimming took 1 base from V and 3 from J, leaving 16 bases between them. Germline-derived CDR1 and CDR2 are KGHSY and FQNENV. This CDR3 region has 17 residues. The CDR3 sequence: CASSQLPTGPVNQPQHF. The CDR3 nucleotides read TGTGCCAGCAGCCAATTACCTACAGGGCCCGTCAATCAGCCCCAGCATTTT.

This clone was counted many times. The chain links TRBV7-9 to TRBJ2-7, with TRBD2 matching over 11 bases. This CDR3 contains 18 residues. Unmatched junction bases numbered 14, after V lost 5 bases and J lost 2 bases. In germline, CDR1 is SEHNR, CDR2 FQNEAQ (reference sequence). The CDR3 protein is CASSPNWILAGVTYEQYF. For the CDR3, the DNA is TGTGCCAGCAGCCCTAATTGGATACTAGCGGGGGTAACCTACGAGCAGTACTTC.

The chain is built from TRBV28 and TRBJ1-5, with D unresolved. CDR1 is MDHEN and CDR2 is SYDVKM in the germline V gene. V was pared by 9 bases and J by 5 bases, with 14 bases between. CDR3 length: 13 residues. Written as DNA, the CDR3 is TGTGCCAGTATGCAGGACTCATATCAGCCCCAGCATTTT. Translated, it gives CASMQDSYQPQHF.

V usage is TRBV5-6 and J usage is TRBJ2-1; TRBD2 matches 14 bases. The J segment lost 4 bases and the V segment lost 3 bases, leaving 12 bases of the junction unmatched. Per germline, CDR1 SGHDT and CDR2 YYEEEE. The CDR3 length is 19 residues. The CDR3 bases are TGTGCCAGCAGCTCCCCTGGGACTAGCGGGGGCCGGGGTTACAATGAGCAGTTCTTC. It is translated as CASSSPGTSGGRGYNEQFF.

This chain links TRBV2 with TRBJ2-7, with D perhaps TRBD2 (6 bases). Germline values: CDR1 SNHLY, CDR2 FYNNEI. The V end lost 6 bases, the J end lost 0 bases, and 15 bases lay between the germline ends. This CDR3 spans 15 amino acids. CDR3 loop: CASRAGLLSSYEQYF. The CDR3, as DNA: TGTGCCAGCAGGGCGGGACTCCTGAGCTCCTACGAGCAGTACTTC.

The rearrangement uses TRBV27 and TRBJ1-1, with a tentative D call TRBD1 (6 bases). Trimming removed 5 bases at V and 4 bases at J, with 14 bases between. The germline V gene encodes CDR1 MNHEY and CDR2 SMNVEV (reference sequence). The CDR3 is 14 residues long. CDR3 sequence: CASSRRTDLTEAFF. CDR3 nucleotide sequence: TGTGCCAGCAGTCGAAGGACAGATCTCACTGAAGCTTTCTTT.